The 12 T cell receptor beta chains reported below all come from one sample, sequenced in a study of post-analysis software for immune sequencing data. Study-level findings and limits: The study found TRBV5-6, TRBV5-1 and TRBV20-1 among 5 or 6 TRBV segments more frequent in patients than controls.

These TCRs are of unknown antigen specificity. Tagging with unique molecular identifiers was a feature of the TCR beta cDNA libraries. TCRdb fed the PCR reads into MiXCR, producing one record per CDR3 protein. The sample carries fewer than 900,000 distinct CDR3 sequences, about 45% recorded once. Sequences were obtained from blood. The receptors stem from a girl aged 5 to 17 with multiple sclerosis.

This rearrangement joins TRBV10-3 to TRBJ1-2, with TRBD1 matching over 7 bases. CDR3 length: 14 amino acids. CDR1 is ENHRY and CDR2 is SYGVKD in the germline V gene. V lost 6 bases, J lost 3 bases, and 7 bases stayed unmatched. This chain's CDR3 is CAIRGGQRDYGYTF. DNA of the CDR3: TGTGCCATCAGGGGGGGACAGCGCGACTATGGCTACACCTTC.

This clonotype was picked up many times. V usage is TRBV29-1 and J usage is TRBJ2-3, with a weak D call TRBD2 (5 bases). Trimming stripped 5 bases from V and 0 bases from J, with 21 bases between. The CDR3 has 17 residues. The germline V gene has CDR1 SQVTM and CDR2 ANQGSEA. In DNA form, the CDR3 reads TGCAGCGTTCAGGCCAGCCGAGGGAGAACTAGCACAGATACGCAGTATTTT. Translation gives CSVQASRGRTSTDTQYF.

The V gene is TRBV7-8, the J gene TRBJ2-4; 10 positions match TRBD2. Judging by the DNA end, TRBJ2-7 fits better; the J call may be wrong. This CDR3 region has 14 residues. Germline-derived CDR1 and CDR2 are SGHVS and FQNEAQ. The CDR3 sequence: CASTSPGLANEQYF. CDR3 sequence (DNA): TGTGCCAGCACCTCCCCGGGACTAGCGAACGAGCAGTACTTC.

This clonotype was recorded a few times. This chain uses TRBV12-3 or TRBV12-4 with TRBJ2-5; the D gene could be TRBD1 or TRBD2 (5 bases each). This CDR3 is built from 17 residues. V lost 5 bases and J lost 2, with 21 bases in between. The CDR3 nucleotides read TGTGCCAGCAGTCGCCTCGGGATGCAGGGTGGGCAAGAGACCCAGTACTTC. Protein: CASSRLGMQGGQETQYF.

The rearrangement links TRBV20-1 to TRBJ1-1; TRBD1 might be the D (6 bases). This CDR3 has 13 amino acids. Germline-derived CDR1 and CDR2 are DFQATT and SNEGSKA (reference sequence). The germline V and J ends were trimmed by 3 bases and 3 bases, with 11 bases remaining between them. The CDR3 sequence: CSARYRADTEAFF. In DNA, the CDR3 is TGCAGTGCTAGGTACAGGGCCGACACTGAAGCTTTCTTT.

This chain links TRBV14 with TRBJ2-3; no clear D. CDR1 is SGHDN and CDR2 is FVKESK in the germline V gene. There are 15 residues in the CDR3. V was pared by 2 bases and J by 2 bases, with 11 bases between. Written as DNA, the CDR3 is TGTGCCAGCAGCCAAACTCAGAGTTACACAGATACGCAGTATTTT. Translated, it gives CASSQTQSYTDTQYF.

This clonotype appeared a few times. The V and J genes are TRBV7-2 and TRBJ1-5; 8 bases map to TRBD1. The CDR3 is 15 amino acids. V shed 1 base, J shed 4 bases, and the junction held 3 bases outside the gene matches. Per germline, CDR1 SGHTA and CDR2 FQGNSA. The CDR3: CASSLVTGGNQPQHF. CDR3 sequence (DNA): TGTGCCAGCAGCTTAGTAACAGGGGGAAATCAGCCCCAGCATTTT.

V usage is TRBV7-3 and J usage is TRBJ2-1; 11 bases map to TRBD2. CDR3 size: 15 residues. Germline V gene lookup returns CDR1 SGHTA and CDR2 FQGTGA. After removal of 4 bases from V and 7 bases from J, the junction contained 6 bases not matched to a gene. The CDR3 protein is CASSYGTSGLNEQFF. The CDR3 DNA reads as TGTGCCAGCAGCTACGGGACTAGCGGTTTGAATGAGCAGTTCTTC.

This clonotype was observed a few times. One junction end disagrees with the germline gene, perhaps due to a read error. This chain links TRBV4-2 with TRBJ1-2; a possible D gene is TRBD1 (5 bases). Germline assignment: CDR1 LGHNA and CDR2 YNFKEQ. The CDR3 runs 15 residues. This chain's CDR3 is CASSKEEGKRNGYTF. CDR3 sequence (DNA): TGTGCCAGCAGCAAAGAGGAGGGGAAGAGGAATGGCTACACCTTC.

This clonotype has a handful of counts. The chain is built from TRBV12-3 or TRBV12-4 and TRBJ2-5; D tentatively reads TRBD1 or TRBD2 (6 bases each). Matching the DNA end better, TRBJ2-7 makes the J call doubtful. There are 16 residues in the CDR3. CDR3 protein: CASSIGGPLLSYEQYF. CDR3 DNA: TGTGCCAGCAGCATAGGGGGGCCGCTGCTTTCCTACGAGCAGTACTTC.

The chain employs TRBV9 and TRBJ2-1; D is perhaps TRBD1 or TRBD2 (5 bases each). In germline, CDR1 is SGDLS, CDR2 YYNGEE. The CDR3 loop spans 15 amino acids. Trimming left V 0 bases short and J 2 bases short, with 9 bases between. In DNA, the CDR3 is TGTGCCAGCAGCGTAGGGGGGTCCGCCTACAATGAGCAGTTCTTC. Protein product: CASSVGGSAYNEQFF.

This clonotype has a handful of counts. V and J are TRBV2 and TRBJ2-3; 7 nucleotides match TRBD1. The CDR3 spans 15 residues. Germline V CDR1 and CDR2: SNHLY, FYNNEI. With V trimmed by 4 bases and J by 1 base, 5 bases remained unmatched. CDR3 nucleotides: TGTGCCAGCAGTGTGGGGGACAGCCGCACAGATACGCAGTATTTT. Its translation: CASSVGDSRTDTQYF.